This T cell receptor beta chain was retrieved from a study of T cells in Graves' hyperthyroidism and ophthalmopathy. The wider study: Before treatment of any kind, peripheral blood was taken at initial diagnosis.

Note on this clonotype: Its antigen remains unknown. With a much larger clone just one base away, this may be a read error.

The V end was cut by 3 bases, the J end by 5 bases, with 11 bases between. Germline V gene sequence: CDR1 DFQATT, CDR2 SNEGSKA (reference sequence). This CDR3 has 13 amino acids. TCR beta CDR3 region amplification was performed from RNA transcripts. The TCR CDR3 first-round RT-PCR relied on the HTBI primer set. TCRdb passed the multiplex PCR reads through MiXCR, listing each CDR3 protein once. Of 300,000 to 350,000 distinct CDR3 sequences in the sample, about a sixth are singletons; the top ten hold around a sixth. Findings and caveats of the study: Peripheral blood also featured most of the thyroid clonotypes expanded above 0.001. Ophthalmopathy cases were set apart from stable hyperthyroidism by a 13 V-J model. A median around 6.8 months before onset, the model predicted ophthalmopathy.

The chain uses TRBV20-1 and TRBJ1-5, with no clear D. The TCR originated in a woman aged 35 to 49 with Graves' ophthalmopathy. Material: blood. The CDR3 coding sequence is TGCAGTGCTAGGGGTCGGGAGTATCAGCCCCAGCATTTT. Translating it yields CSARGREYQPQHF.